Listed here are 16 T cell receptor beta chains from one sample, sequenced in a study of cytomegalovirus exposure and HLA in healthy donors. Amplification used 60 Vbeta primers and 13 Jbeta primers. Method: immunoSEQ multiplex PCR; TCRdb's copy keeps in-frame clones and lacks some. Of some 70,000 clones listed, roughly four fifths were seen once; the top ten hold 5% to 8.5%. The sequenced sample was PBMCs. These receptors were obtained from a human donor in good health.

The V and J genes are TRBV19 and TRBJ2-7, with 11 bases lining up with TRBD1. Germline CDR1 reads LNHDA; CDR2 reads SQIVND (reference sequence). The CDR3 loop spans 15 amino acids. V lost 8 bases, J lost 4 bases, and 10 bases stayed unmatched. DNA for the CDR3: TGTGCCAGTCGGAGAGGACAGGGGGCGTCTTACGAGCAGTACTTC. It encodes CASRRGQGASYEQYF.

The CDR3 loop reads CASIDRAIVFEKLFF. CDR3 DNA: TGTGCCAGCATAGACAGGGCAATCGTTTTTGAAAAACTGTTTTTT. The chain joins TRBV6-7 to TRBJ1-4, with 7 nucleotides matching TRBD1. TRBV6-7 is an ORF, with its function uncertain. J was trimmed by 7 bases and V by 7 bases; bases with no gene match: 12. The CDR3 runs 15 residues.

With regard to this clone: The same CDR3 also results from other DNA sequences found in this sample. The chain couples TRBV11-3 to TRBJ1-1, with D unresolved. There are 13 residues in the CDR3. Trimming cost V 1 base and J 1 base, with 4 bases left between them. Germline CDR1 and CDR2: SGHNT and YENEEA. In DNA form, the CDR3 reads TGTGCCAGCAGCTTAGGAGGGAACACTGAAGCTTTCTTT. Translation gives CASSLGGNTEAFF.

The CDR3 reads CASSLAGGRDTQYF. CDR3 DNA sequence: TGCGCCAGCTCCCTAGCGGGGGGTCGGGATACGCAGTATTTT. J is TRBJ2-3 and V is TRBV5-1; 11 positions match TRBD2. This CDR3 has 14 residues. Germline CDR1 and CDR2: SGHRS and YFSETQ. Trimming took 7 bases from V and 6 from J; bases not matched to a gene: 7.

V gene TRBV5-4 combines with J gene TRBJ1-1; 9 bases map to TRBD1. The CDR3 sequence is 15 residues long. The germline V gene has CDR1 SGHNT and CDR2 YYREEE (reference sequence). J gave up 4 bases and V 4 bases, and 8 bases lay outside the gene matches. The CDR3 protein is CASSRTGGLGTEAFF. The CDR3 region has the DNA TGTGCCAGCAGCCGTACAGGGGGCTTGGGCACTGAAGCTTTCTTT.

On this clone itself: An end of the junction differs from the germline gene, which may be a read error. This rearrangement joins TRBV7-9 to TRBJ1-2, with D unresolved. Germline lookup yields CDR1 SEHNR and CDR2 FQNEAQ (reference sequence). CDR3 length equals 12 residues. CDR3 DNA sequence: TGTTCCAGCCAGTTAGCGGACCAGGCCTACACCTTC. It is translated as CSSQLADQAYTF.

This sequence joins TRBV5-1 and TRBJ2-7; TRBD2 is a possible D gene (5 bases). The V and J ends lost 1 base and 5 bases respectively, with 13 bases between them. Looked up from germline, CDR1 is SGHRS and CDR2 is YFSETQ. CDR3 length: 14 amino acids. This CDR3 is CASSLLLASDEQYF. CDR3 coding DNA: TGCGCCAGCAGCTTGCTCCTAGCCAGCGACGAGCAGTACTTC.

This clone was observed once. The genes are TRBV6-1 and TRBJ2-3, with D unresolved. Germline V CDR1 and CDR2: MNHNS, SASEGT. This CDR3 comprises 15 residues. V lost 3 bases to trimming and J lost 2 bases, with 12 bases between them. DNA for the CDR3: TGTGCCAGCAGTGATGGGCAGCACTCCACAGATACGCAGTATTTT. It is translated as CASSDGQHSTDTQYF.

The genes are TRBV19 and TRBJ2-3, with 10 bases lining up with TRBD2. The J segment lost 0 bases and the V segment lost 8 bases, leaving 8 bases of the junction unmatched. This CDR3 contains 16 residues. Germline V CDR1 and CDR2: LNHDA, SQIVND (reference sequence). The CDR3, as DNA: TGTGCCAGTTGTAGCGGACTAGCGGTTAGCACAGATACGCAGTATTTT. Residues: CASCSGLAVSTDTQYF.

The rearrangement joins TRBV21-1 to TRBJ1-4. TRBV21-1 is noted as a pseudogene. This CDR3 is built from 18 residues. The CDR3 DNA is TGTGCCAGCAGCCCCCCCGGGAAGCCGGGCCTCACTAATGAAAAACTGTTTTTT. Its translation: CASSPPGKPGLTNEKLFF.

The chain links TRBV19 to TRBJ2-7, with 9 bases fitting TRBD1. CDR3 length: 14 amino acids. The V and J ends lost 5 bases and 2 bases, in that order; junction bases with no gene match: 4. Per the germline V gene, CDR1 is LNHDA and CDR2 is SQIVND (reference sequence). CDR3 in amino acids: CASSPRQGAYEQYF. The CDR3 DNA follows: TGTGCCAGTAGTCCCCGACAGGGGGCCTACGAGCAGTACTTC.

This clone was detected a few times. J is TRBJ2-3 and V is TRBV2; 10 bases map to TRBD1. The CDR3 consists of 15 residues. Germline V CDR1 and CDR2: SNHLY, FYNNEI. V lost 4 bases and J lost 6; bases outside the gene matches: 7. The DNA for the CDR3 is TGTGCCAGCAGTGCTGAGGGGACAGGGGCGGATACGCAGTATTTT. The encoded protein is CASSAEGTGADTQYF.

The chain is built from TRBV6-5 and TRBJ1-1, with TRBD1 as a possible D gene (5 bases). V was cut by 11 bases and J by 3 bases, with 16 bases left in between. The CDR3 is 13 residues long. Germline CDR1 MNHEY, CDR2 SVGAGI. The CDR3 is CAASAGSDTEAFF. The CDR3 DNA reads TGTGCCGCCTCGGCAGGGTCCGACACTGAAGCTTTCTTT.

This clone was counted a single time. The chain carries TRBV19 and TRBJ1-5; 8 bases map to TRBD1. The germline V gene has CDR1 LNHDA and CDR2 SQIVND (reference sequence). The CDR3 is 14 residues long. The V and J ends lost 5 bases and 6 bases, in that order; junction bases with no gene match: 6. CDR3 bases: TGTGCCAGTAGTGTTGACAGGGGAGGTCAGCCCCAGCATTTT. Its protein is CASSVDRGGQPQHF.

The rearrangement links TRBV11-2 to TRBJ1-5; D may be TRBD1 (5 bases). Germline V gives CDR1 SGHAT, CDR2 FQNNGV. The CDR3 spans 13 residues. Trimming removed 5 bases at V and 3 bases at J, with 8 bases between. In DNA form, the CDR3 reads TGTGCCAGCAGCCCAGGGATCAATCAGCCCCAGCATTTT. Amino acids: CASSPGINQPQHF.

The gene calls are TRBV6-5 and TRBJ1-1; the match to TRBD1 covers 8 bases. The germline V gene encodes CDR1 MNHEY and CDR2 SVGAGI. The CDR3 loop spans 14 amino acids. J was trimmed by 4 bases and V by 7 bases; bases with no gene match: 8. The CDR3 DNA sequence: TGTGCCAGCACCAGACAGGGGAGGTCCACTGAAGCTTTCTTT. This gives the protein CASTRQGRSTEAFF.